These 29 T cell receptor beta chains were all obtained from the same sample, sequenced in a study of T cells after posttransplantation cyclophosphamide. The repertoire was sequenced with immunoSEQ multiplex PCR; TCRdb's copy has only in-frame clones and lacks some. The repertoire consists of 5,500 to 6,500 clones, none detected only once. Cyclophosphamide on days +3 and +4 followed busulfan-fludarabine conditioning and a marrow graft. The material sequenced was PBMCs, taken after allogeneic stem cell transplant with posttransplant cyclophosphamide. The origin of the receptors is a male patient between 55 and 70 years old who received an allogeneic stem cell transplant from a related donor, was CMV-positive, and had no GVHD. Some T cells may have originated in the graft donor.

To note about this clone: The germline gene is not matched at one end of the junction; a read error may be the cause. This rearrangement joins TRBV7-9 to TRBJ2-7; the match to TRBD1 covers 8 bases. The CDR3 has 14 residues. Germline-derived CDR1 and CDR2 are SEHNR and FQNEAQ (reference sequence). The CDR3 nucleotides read TGTGCCAGCAGCGCGCGGACAGGGCCCCTAGCGTTGGACTTC. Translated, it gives CASSARTGPLALDF.

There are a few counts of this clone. The CDR3 is CASSQGAGQVNSPLHF. The CDR3, as DNA: TGCGCCAGCAGCCAAGGGGCCGGACAGGTGAATTCACCCCTCCACTTT. The V gene is TRBV4-1, the J gene TRBJ1-6, with 7 bases lining up with TRBD1. J was trimmed by 7 bases and V by 1 base; bases with no gene match: 7. This CDR3 comprises 16 residues. Germline V lookup: CDR1 MGHRA, CDR2 YSYEKL.

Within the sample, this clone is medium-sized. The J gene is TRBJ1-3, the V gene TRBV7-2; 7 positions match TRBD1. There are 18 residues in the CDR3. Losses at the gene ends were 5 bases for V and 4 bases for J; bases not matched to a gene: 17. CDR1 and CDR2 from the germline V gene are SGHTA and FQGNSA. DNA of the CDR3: TGTGCCAGCAGCGAAATTTCGGACCGGGACAGATTAGGAAACACCATATATTTT. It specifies CASSEISDRDRLGNTIYF.

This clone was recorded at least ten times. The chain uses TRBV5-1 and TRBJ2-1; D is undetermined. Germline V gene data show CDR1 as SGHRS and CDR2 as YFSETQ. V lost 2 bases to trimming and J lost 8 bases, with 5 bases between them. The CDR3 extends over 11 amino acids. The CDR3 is CASSFTDEQFF. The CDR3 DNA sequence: TGCGCCAGCAGCTTCACGGATGAGCAGTTCTTC. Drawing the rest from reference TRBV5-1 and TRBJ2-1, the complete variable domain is KAGVTQTPRYLIKTRGQQVTLSCSPISGHRSVSWYQQTPGQGLQFLFEYFSETQRNKGNFPGRFSGRQFSNSRSEMNVSTLELGDSALYLCASSFTDEQFFGPGTRLTVL.

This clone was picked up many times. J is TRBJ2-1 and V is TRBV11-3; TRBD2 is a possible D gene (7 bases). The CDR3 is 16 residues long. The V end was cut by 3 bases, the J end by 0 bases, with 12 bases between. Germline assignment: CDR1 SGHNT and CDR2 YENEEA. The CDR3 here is CASSFGGGPSYNEQFF. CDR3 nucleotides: TGTGCCAGCAGCTTCGGCGGGGGCCCCTCCTACAATGAGCAGTTCTTC.

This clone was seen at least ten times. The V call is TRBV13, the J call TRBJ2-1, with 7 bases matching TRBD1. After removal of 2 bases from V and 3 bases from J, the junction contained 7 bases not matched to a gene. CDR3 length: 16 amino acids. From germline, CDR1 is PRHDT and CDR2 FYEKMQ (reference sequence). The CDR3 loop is CASSLFGTDSYNEQFF. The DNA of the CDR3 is TGTGCCAGCAGCTTATTTGGGACAGACAGCTACAATGAGCAGTTCTTC.

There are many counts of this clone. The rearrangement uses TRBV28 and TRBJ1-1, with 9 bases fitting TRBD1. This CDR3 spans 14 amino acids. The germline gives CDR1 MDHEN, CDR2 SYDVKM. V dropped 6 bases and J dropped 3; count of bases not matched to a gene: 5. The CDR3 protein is CASRTQGAHTEAFF. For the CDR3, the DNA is TGTGCCAGCAGGACACAGGGGGCGCACACTGAAGCTTTCTTT.

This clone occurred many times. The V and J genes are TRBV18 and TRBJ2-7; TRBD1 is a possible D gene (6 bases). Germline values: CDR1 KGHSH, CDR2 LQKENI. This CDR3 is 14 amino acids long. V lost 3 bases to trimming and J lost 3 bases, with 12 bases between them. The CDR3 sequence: CASSPGTRGYEQYF. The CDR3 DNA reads TGTGCCAGCTCACCCGGGACAAGGGGCTACGAGCAGTACTTC.

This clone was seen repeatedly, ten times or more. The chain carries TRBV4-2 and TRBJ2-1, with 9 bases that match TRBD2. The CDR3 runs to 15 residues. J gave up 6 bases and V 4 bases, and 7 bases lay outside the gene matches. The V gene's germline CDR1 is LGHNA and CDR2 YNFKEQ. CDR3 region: CASSPAGGGVNEQFF. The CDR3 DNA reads TGTGCCAGCAGCCCGGCTGGCGGGGGGGTCAATGAGCAGTTCTTC.

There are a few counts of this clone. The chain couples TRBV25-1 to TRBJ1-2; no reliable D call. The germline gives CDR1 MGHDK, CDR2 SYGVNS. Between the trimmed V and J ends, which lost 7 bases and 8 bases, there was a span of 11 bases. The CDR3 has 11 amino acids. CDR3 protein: CASNTEGGYTF. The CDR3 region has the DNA TGTGCCAGCAACACAGAGGGAGGCTACACCTTC.

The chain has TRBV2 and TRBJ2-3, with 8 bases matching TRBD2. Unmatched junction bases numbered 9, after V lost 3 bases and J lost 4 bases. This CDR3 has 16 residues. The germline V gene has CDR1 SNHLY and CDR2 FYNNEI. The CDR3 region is CASSDSKGLVPDTQYF. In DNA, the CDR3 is TGTGCCAGCAGTGATTCAAAGGGACTAGTTCCAGATACGCAGTATTTT.

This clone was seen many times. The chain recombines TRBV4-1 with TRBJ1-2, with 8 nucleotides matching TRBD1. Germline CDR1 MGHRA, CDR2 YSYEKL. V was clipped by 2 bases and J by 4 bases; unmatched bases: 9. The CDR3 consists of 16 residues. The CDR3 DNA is TGCGCCAGCAGCCAAAGCATTACAGGGGGAAGCTATGGCTACACCTTC. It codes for CASSQSITGGSYGYTF.

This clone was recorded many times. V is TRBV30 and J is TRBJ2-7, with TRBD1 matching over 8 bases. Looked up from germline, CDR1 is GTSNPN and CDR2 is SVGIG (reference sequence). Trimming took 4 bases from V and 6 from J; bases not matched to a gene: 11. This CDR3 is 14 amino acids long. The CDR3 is CAWMDRAWLTEQYF. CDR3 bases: TGTGCCTGGATGGACAGGGCTTGGCTTACCGAGCAGTACTTC.

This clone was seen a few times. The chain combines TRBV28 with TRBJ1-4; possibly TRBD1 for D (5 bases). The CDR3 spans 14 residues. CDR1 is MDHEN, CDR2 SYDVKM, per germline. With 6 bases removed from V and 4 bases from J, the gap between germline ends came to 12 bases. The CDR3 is CASRVWQGNEKLFF. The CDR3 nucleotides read TGTGCCAGCAGGGTTTGGCAGGGTAATGAAAAACTGTTTTTT.

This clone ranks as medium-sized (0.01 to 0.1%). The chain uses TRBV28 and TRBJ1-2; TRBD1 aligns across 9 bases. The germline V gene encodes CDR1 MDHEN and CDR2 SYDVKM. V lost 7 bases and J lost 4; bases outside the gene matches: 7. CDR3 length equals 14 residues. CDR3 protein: CASTYRGQGYGYTF. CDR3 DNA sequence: TGTGCCAGCACGTACAGGGGGCAGGGCTATGGCTACACCTTC.

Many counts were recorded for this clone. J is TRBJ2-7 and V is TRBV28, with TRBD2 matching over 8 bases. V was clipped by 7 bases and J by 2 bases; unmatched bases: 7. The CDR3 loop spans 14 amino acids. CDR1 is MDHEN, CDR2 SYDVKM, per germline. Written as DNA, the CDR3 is TGTGCCAGCAAAAGCGGGGGCTCTCCCTACGAGCAGTACTTC. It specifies CASKSGGSPYEQYF.

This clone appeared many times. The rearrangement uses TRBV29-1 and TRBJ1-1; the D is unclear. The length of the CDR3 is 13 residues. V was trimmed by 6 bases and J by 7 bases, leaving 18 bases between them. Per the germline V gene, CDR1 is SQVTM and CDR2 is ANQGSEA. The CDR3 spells CSVKQGQEVEAFF. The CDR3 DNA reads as TGCAGCGTGAAACAAGGTCAGGAGGTTGAAGCTTTCTTT.

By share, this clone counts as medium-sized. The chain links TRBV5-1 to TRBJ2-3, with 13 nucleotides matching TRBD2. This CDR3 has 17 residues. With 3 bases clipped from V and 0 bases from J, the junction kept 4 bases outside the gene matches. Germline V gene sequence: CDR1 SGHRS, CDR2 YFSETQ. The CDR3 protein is CASSWPTSGGSTDTQYF. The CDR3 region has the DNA TGCGCCAGCAGCTGGCCGACTAGCGGGGGGAGCACAGATACGCAGTATTTT.

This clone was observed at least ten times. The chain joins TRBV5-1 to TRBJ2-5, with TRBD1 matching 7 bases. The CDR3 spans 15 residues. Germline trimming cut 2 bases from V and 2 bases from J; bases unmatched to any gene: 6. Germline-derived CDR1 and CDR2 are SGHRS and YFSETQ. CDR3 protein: CASSLRPGQQETQYF. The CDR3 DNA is TGCGCCAGCAGCTTACGACCGGGACAGCAAGAGACCCAGTACTTC.

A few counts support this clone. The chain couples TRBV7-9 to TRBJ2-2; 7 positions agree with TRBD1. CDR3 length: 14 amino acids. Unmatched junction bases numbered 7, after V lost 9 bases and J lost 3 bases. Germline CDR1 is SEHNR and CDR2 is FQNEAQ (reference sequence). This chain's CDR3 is CARARGTDTGELFF. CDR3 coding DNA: TGTGCCAGGGCCAGGGGGACGGACACCGGGGAGCTGTTTTTT.

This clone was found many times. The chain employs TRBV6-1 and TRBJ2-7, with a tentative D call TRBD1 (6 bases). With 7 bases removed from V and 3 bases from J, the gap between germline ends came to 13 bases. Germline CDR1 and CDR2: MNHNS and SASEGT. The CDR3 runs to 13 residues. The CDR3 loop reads CASKDWTDYEQYF. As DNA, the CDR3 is TGTGCCAGCAAGGACTGGACAGACTACGAGCAGTACTTC.

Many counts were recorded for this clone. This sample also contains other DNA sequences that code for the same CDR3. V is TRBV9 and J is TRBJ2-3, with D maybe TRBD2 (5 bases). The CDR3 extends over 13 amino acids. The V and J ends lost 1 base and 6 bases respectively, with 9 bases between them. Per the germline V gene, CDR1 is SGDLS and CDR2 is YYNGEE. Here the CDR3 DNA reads TGTGCCAGCAGCGTACGGGCGGGTGATACGCAGTATTTT. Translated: CASSVRAGDTQYF.

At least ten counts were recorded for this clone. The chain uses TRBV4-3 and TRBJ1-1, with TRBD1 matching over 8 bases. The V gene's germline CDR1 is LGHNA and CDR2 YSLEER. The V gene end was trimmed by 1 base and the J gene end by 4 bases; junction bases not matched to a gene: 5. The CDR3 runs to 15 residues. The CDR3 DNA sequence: TGCGCCAGCAGCCAAGCCAGGGGGCTGAGCACTGAAGCTTTCTTT. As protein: CASSQARGLSTEAFF.

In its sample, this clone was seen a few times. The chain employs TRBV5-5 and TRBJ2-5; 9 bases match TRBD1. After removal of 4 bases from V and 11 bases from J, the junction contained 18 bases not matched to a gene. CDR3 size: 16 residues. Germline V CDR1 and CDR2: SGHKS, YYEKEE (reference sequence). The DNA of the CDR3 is TGTGCCAGCAGCCCCGCACCGGGACAGGGTATCCGCGGGCAGTACTTC. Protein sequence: CASSPAPGQGIRGQYF.

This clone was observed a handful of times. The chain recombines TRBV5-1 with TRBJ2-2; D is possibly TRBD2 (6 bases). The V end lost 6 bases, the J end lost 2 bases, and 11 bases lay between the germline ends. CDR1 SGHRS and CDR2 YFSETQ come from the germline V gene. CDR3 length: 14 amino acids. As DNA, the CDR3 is TGCGCCAGCAAGCGCGGGGTTAACACCGGGGAGCTGTTTTTT. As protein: CASKRGVNTGELFF.

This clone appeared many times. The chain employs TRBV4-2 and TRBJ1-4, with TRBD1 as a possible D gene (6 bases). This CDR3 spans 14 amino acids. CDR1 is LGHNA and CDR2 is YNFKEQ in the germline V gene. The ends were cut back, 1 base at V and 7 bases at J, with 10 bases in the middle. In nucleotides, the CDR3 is TGTGCCAGCAGCCAAGGTGGGGGCCCTGAAAAACTGTTTTTT. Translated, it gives CASSQGGGPEKLFF.

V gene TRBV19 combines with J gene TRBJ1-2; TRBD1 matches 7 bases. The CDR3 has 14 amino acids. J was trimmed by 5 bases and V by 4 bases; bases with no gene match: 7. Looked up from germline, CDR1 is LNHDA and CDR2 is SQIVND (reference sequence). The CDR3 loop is CASSRFQGEYGYTF. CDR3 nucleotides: TGTGCCAGTAGTAGGTTCCAGGGGGAATATGGCTACACCTTC. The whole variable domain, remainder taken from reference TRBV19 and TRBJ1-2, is DGGITQSPKYLFRKEGQNVTLSCEQNLNHDAMYWYRQDPGQGLRLIYYSQIVNDFQKGDIAEGYSVSREKKESFPLTVTSAQKNPTAFYLCASSRFQGEYGYTFGSGTRLTVV.

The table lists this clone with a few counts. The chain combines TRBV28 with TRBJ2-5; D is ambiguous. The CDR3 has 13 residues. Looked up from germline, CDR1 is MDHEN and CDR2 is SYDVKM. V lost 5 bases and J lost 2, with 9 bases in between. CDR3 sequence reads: CASSGVRQETQYF. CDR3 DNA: TGTGCCAGCAGTGGAGTTAGGCAAGAGACCCAGTACTTC.

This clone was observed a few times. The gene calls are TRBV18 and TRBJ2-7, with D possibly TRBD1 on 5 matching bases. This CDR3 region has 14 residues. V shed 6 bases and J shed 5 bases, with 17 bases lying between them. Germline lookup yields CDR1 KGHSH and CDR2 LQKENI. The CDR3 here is CASSPTYSTDEQYF. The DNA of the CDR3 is TGTGCCAGCTCCCCGACGTACTCGACAGACGAGCAGTACTTC.